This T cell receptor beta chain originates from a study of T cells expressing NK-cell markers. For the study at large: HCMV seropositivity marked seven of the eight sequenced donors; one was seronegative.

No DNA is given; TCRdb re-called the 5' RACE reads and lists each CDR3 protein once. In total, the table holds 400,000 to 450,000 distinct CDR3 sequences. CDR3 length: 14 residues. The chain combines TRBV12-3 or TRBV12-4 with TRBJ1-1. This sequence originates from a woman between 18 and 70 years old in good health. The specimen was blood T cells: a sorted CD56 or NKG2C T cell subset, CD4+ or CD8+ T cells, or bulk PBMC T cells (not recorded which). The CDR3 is CASSAGPSTTEAFF.